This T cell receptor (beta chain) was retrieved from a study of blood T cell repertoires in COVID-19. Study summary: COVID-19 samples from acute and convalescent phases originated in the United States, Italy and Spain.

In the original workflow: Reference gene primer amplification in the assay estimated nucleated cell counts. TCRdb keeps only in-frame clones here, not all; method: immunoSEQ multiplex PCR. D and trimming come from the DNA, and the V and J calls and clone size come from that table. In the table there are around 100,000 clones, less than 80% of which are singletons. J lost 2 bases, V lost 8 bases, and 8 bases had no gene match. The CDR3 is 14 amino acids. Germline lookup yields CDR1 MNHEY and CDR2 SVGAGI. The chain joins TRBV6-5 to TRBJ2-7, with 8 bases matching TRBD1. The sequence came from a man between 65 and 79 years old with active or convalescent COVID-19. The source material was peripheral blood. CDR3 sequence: CASVGQGRTYEQYF. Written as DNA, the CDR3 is TGTGCCAGCGTAGGACAGGGAAGGACCTACGAGCAGTACTTC.